This note documents a single T cell receptor (beta chain) sequence. The antigen is unknown. Trimming removed 4 bases at V and 4 bases at J, with 4 bases between. The CDR3 has 12 residues. This record comes from a study of CD8 T cells in ankylosing spondylitis. Study results and limitations: Made up of 7 to 9 highly homologous variants, a TCR beta motif appeared characteristic of ankylosing spondylitis blood.

TCRdb reprocessed the 5' RACE reads with MiXCR, giving one entry per CDR3 protein. In the table there are about 750,000 distinct CDR3 sequences, 15% to 20% of which are singletons. Sequenced: blood, either unsorted or a sorted T cell fraction (not recorded which). This chain joins TRBV12-3 or TRBV12-4 and TRBJ2-2; D not certain. The receptor comes from a male donor with ankylosing spondylitis. Here the CDR3 reads CASSYITGELFF. The DNA of the CDR3 is TGTGCCAGCAGTTATATCACCGGGGAGCTGTTTTTT.